This TCR beta chain was obtained from a study of shared clonotypes between healthy human individuals. Study information: The donor group consisted of two women and a few men, aged 18 to 49. Study observations and caveats: It was expected that sequencing depth would affect clonotype sharing among donors.

As to this clone: Its antigen is currently unknown.

Samples left unsorted employed approximately 94 million PBMCs for genomic DNA. Each subset's genomic DNA was split evenly across several immunoSEQ plates. Sequenced by immunoSEQ multiplex PCR; TCRdb stores in-frame clones only, minus some. The sample has approximately 470,000 clones, around 73% seen once. Sequenced: PBMCs. The clonotype originates from a woman in her forties in good health. Some clones in this sample may be carry-over from other donors' samples.

This chain's CDR3 is CAISEPEAGPREQYF. The DNA of the CDR3 is TGTGCCATCAGTGAGCCCGAAGCAGGCCCGAGGGAGCAGTACTTC. The chain has TRBV10-3 and TRBJ2-7, with D uncertain. Deletions cut 2 bases from V and 7 bases from J, with 18 bases between. Germline CDR1 reads ENHRY; CDR2 reads SYGVKD. CDR3 length: 15 amino acids.